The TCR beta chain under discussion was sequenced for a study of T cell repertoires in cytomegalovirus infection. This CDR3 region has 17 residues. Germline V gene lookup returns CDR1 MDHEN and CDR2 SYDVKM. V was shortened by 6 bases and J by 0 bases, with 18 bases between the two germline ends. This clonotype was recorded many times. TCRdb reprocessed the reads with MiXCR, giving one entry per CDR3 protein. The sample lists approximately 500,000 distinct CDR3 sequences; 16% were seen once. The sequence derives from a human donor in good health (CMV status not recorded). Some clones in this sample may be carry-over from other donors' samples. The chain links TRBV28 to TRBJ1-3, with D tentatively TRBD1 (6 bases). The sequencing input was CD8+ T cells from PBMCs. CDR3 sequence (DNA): TGTGCCAGCAGAACTCAGACTTTCAGGGGCTCTGGAAACACCATATATTTT. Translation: CASRTQTFRGSGNTIYF.